Below, one T cell receptor beta chain is given with its context. The entry originates in a study of OX40 agonist ivuxolimab in advanced cancers. The CDR3 totals 13 residues. V was shortened by 5 bases and J by 8 bases, with 12 bases between the two germline ends. CDR1 is SGHVS and CDR2 is FNYEAQ in the germline V gene. The assay was immunoSEQ multiplex PCR, and TCRdb's table has in-frame clones only and misses some. The sample lists 25,000 to 35,000 clones; approximately 81% were seen once. The rearrangement joins TRBV7-6 to TRBJ1-4; D unresolved. Sequences were derived from CD4+ or CD8+ T cells sorted from blood, sampled in a trial of the OX40 agonist ivuxolimab. The sequence derives from an adult with an advanced solid tumor such as melanoma, head and neck, liver or kidney cancer. The DNA of the CDR3 is TGTGCCAGCAGCACGGGCCTGGGAGAAAAACTGTTTTTT. Its protein product is CASSTGLGEKLFF. The variable domain in full, with the rest retrieved from reference TRBV7-6 and TRBJ1-4, is GAGVSQSPRYKVTKRGQDVALRCDPISGHVSLYWYRQALGQGPEFLTYFNYEAQQDKSGLPNDRFSAERPEGSISTLTIQRTEQRDSAMYRCASSTGLGEKLFFGSGTQLSVL.